Sequencing of this T cell receptor (beta chain) was carried out in a study of cytomegalovirus exposure and HLA in healthy donors. Study-level points and caveats: Earlier findings revealed that most TCR beta V segments proved productive either about 90% or about 30% of the time. Among the sequence variants, a highly shared cluster was likely an artifact of sequencing. A link between a missense DCLRE1C variant and TCR beta V- and J-gene trimming emerged from a later analysis. From TCR beta sequences, most subjects' HLA-A and HLA-B alleles were reportedly predicted accurately.

Note on this clone: Antigen: not known.

Both 60 Vbeta primers and 13 Jbeta primers went into the PCR. Sequenced by immunoSEQ multiplex PCR; TCRdb stores in-frame clones only, minus some. The table includes approximately 150,000 clones, approximately 71% detected once. Germline loops: CDR1 SGHTA, CDR2 FQGTGA. The CDR3 contains 16 residues. V was shortened by 5 bases and J by 2 bases, with 17 bases between the two germline ends. The clonotype was recovered from a man aged 30 to 45 in good health and CMV-seropositive. This chain connects TRBV7-3 to TRBJ2-3, with D perhaps matching TRBD2 (6 bases). The sequenced sample consisted of PBMCs. CDR3 DNA sequence: TGTGCCAGCAGCGACCTAGGAGGGAGCCCCACAGATACGCAGTATTTT. Its translation: CASSDLGGSPTDTQYF.